This T cell receptor (beta chain) comes out of a study of shared clonotypes between healthy human individuals. The CDR3 loop spans 15 amino acids. Trimming removed 1 base at V and 1 base at J, with 9 bases between. Germline CDR1 reads KGHSH; CDR2 reads LQKENI. Some clones are missing from TCRdb's copy, which holds only in-frame ones; the method was immunoSEQ multiplex PCR. Seen here are about 1 million clones, around 74% observed once, and the top ten hold about 1.5%. Study findings and constraints: What limited the represented genetic and exposure-history diversity was the small number of donors. Researchers sampled only blood; tissue repertoires likely differ.

Comments on this clone: Its matching antigen is unknown.

CD4+ cells were split into CD45RA+ naive and CD45RA-negative memory subsets. This clonotype originated in a man between 18 and 35 years old in good health. Sequencing was performed on memory CD4+ T cells sorted from blood. Documented subset: CD45RA-negative fraction. The gene calls are TRBV18 and TRBJ2-3; a weak D match, TRBD2 (6 bases). The CDR3 spells CASSPLAVGTDTQYF. The CDR3 DNA follows: TGTGCCAGCTCACCACTAGCGGTCGGCACAGATACGCAGTATTTT.